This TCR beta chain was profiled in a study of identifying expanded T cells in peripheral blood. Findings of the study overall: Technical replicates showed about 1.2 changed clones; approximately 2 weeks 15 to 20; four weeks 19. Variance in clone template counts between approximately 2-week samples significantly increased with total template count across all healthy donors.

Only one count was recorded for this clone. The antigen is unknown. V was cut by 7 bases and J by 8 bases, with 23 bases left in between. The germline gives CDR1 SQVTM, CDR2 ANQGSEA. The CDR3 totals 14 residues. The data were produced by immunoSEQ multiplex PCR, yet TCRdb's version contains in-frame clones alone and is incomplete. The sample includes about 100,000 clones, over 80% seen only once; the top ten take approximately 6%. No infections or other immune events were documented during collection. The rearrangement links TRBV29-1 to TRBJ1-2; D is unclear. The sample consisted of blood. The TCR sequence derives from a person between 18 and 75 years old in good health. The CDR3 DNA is TGCAGCGCACAGAAGAACGCTCAGGCTGGGGGCTACACCTTC. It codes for CSAQKNAQAGGYTF.